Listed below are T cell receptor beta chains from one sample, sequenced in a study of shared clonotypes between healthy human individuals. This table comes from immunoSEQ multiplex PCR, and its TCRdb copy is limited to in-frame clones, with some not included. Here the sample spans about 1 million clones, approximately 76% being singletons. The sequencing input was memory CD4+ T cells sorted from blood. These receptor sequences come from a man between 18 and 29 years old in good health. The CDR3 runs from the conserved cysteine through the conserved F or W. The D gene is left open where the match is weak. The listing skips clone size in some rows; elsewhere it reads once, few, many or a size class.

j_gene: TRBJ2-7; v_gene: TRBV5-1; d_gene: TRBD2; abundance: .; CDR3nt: TGCGCCAGCAGCTTGAGCGGGGGGGCCTCCTACGAGCAGTACTTC; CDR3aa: CASSLSGGASYEQYF
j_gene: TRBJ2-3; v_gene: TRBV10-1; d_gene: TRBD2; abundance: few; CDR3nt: TGCGCCAGTTTTCCCGGACTAGCGGGCCTTATAATGAGCACAGATACGCAGTATTTT; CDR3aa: CASFPGLAGLIMSTDTQYF
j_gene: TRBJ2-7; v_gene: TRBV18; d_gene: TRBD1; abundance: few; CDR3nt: TGTGCCAGCTCACCCCTAGGGACAGGCGATTACTCCTACGAGCAGTACTTC; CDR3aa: CASSPLGTGDYSYEQYF
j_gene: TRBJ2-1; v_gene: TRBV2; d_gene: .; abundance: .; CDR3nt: TGTGCCAGCAGTGTAGGGACCCGCTCCTACAATGAGCAGTTCTTC; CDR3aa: CASSVGTRSYNEQFF
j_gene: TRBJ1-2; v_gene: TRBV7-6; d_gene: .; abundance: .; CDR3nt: TGTGCCAGCAGCTCGGGTGGGGGCCTCGGCTATGGCTACACCTTC; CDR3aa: CASSSGGGLGYGYTF
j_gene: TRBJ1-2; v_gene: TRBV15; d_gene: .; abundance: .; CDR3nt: TGTGCCACCAGCAGAGGGGTTGACTATGGCTACACCTTC; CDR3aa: CATSRGVDYGYTF
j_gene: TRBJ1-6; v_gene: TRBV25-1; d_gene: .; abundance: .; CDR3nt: TGTGCCAGCAGTTCCCGGGACTCAGGAGCACCCCTCCACTTT; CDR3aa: CASSSRDSGAPLHF
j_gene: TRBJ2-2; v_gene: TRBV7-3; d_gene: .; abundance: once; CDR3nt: TGTGCCAGCAGCCAGGGCGCGGGCGGGGAGCTGTTTTTT; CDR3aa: CASSQGAGGELFF
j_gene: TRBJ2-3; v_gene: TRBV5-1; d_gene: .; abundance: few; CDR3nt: TGCGCCAGCAGCGAGGGTAATCTGGGTACGCAGTATTTT; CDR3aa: CASSEGNLGTQYF
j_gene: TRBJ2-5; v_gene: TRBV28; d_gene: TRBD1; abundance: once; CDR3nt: TGTGCCAGCAGTTTGACAGGGGGTGAGACCCAGTACTTC; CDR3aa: CASSLTGGETQYF
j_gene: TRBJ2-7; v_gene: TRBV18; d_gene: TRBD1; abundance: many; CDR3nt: TGTGCCAGCTCACGGGACAGGAACGAGCAGTACTTC; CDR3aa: CASSRDRNEQYF
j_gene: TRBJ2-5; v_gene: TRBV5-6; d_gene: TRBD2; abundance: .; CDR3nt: TGTGCCAGCAGCTTGGGACCTAGCGGGGGACTCCAAGAGACCCAGTACTTC; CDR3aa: CASSLGPSGGLQETQYF
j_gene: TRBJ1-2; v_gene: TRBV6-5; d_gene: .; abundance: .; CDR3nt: TGTGCCAGCAGTTACTCGAAAGGGGACGCTAACTATGGCTACACCTTC; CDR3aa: CASSYSKGDANYGYTF
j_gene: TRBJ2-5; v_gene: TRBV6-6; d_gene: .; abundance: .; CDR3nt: TGTGCCAGCAGTTACTCCGGCAGGGGTGAAGAGACCCAGTACTTC; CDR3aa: CASSYSGRGEETQYF
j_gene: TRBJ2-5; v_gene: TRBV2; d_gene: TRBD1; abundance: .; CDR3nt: TGTGCCAGCAGTTCCGGGACAGGGGGACCAACGGGAGAGACCCAGTACTTC; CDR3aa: CASSSGTGGPTGETQYF
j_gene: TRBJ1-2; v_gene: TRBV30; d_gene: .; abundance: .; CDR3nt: TGTGCCTGGACCAGGGTGTTCGGCTACACCTTC; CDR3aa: CAWTRVFGYTF
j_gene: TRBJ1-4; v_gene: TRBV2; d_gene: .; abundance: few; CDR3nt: TGTGCCAGCAGCGCGGACAGTACTCTACGAAATGAAAAACTGTTTTTT; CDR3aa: CASSADSTLRNEKLFF
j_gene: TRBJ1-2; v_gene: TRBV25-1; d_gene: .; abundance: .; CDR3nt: TGTGCCAGCAGTAACAACTATGGCTACACCTTC; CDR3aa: CASSNNYGYTF
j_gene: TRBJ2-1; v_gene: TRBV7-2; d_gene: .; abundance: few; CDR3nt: TGTGCCAGCAGCTCAACGGGACTCCAGTTCTTC; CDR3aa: CASSSTGLQFF
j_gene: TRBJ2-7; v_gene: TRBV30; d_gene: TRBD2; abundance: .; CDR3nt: TGTGCCTGGAGTCCCGGACTAGCGGGGGGAACGGAGCAGTACTTC; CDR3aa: CAWSPGLAGGTEQYF
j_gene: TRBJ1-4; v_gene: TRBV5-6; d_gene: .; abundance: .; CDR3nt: TGTGCCAGCAGCCCCCGGTGGGGGGCTGATGAAAAACTGTTTTTT; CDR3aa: CASSPRWGADEKLFF
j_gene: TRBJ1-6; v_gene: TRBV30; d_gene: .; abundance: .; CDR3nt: TGTGCCTGGAGTGTAGAGAGTAGGGCGCCCCTCCACTTT; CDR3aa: CAWSVESRAPLHF
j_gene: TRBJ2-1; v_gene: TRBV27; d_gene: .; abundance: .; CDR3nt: TGTGCCAGCAGTTACCATAGGACCTACAATGAGCAGTTCTTC; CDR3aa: CASSYHRTYNEQFF
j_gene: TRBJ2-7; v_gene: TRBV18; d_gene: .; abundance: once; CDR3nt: TGTGCCAGCTCACCCGGGGCGGACGAGCAGTACTTC; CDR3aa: CASSPGADEQYF
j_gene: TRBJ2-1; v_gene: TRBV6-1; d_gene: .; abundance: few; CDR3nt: TGTGCCAGCAGTGAAGCGAGGTCTAGCGAGCAGTTCTTC; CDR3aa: CASSEARSSEQFF
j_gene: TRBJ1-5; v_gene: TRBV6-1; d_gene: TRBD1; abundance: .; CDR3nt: TGTGCCACGCTCGGACAGGACTCAAGGCCCCAGCATTTT; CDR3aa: CATLGQDSRPQHF
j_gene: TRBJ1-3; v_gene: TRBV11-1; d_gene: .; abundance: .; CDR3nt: TGTGCCAGCAGCTTAGATAATAGCTGGGGGAGCTCTGGAAACACCATATATTTT; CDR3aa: CASSLDNSWGSSGNTIYF
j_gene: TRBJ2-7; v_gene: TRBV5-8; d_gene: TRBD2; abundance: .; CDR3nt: TGTGCCAGCAGAAGGGGACTAGCGGGGGGGAATACCTACGAGCAGTACTTC; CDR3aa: CASRRGLAGGNTYEQYF
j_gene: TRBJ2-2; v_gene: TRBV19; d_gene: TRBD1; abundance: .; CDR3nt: TGTGCCAGTGGAGGACAGGGGGGCCGGGACACCGGGGAGCTGTTTTTT; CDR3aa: CASGGQGGRDTGELFF
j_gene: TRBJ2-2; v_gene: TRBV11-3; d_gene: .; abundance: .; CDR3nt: TGTGCCAGCAGCTCTTCTAGCAGATACCCCAACGGGGAGCTGTTTTTT; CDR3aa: CASSSSSRYPNGELFF
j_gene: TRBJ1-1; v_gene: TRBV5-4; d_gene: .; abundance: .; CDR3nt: TGTGCCAGCAGCACCGGGTTGGGGAGGACTGAAGCTTTCTTT; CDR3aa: CASSTGLGRTEAFF
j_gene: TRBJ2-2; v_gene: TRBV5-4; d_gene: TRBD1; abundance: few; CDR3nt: TGTGCCAGCAGCTTGGTGGGGACAGGTCGGACCGGGGAGCTGTTTTTT; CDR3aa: CASSLVGTGRTGELFF
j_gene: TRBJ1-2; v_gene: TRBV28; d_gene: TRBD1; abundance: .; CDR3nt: TGTGCCAGCAGCCGGGGGGGGACAGTAAGCGGCTACACCTTC; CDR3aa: CASSRGGTVSGYTF
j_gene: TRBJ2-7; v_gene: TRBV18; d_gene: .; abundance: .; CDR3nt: TGTGCCAGCTCACCGGATTCCTACGAGCAGTACTTC; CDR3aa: CASSPDSYEQYF
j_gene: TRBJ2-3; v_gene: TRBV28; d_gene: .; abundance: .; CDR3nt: TGTGCCAGCAGTTTAGTGGGGGTTTACACAGATACGCAGTATTTT; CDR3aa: CASSLVGVYTDTQYF
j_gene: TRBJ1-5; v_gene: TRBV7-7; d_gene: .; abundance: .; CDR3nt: TGTGCTAGCAGCTTTGACCGTTCTCAGCCCCAGCATTTT; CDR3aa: CASSFDRSQPQHF
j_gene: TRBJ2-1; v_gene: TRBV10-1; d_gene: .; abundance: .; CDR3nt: TGCGCCAGCAGTAGAGGGGACCATGAGCAGTTCTTC; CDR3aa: CASSRGDHEQFF
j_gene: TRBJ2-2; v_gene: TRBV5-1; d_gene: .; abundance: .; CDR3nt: TGCGCCAGCAGCTTAAGACAGGACACCGGGGAGCTGTTTTTT; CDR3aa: CASSLRQDTGELFF
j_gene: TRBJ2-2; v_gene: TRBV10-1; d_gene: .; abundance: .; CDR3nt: TGCGCCAGCAGTGTCCGACCTACCGGGGAGCTGTTTTTT; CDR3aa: CASSVRPTGELFF
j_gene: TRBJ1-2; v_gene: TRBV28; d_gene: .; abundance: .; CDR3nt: TGTGCCAGCAGCCCCCAAGTGGGTTACACCTTC; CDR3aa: CASSPQVGYTF
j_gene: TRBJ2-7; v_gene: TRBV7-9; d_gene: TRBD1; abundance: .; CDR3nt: TGTGCCAGCAGCTACGCGACAGGGTGGGCCTACGAGCAGTACTTC; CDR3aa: CASSYATGWAYEQYF
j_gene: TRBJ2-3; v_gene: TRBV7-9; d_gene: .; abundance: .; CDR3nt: TGTGCCAGCAGCTCCCTCCGGGACGACACAGATACGCAGTATTTT; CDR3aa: CASSSLRDDTDTQYF
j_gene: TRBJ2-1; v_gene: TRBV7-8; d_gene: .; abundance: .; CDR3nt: TGTGCCAGCAGCTCAACCCGGGACTGGATAACCAATGAGCAGTTCTTC; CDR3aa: CASSSTRDWITNEQFF
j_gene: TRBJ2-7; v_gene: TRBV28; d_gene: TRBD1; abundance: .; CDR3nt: TGTGCCAGCAGTTCCCCGACAGGGGGTTCCTACGAGCAGTACTTC; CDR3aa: CASSSPTGGSYEQYF
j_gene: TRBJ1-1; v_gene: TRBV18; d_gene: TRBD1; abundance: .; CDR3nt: TGTGCCAGCTCGCCGGGACAGGGGGTAGCTTTCTTT; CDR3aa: CASSPGQGVAFF
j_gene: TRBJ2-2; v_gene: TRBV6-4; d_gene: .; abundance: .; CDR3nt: TGTGCCAGCAGGGACACTGGGGGCACCGGGGAGCTGTTTTTT; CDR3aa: CASRDTGGTGELFF
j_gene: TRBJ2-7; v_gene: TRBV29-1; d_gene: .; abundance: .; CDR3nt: TGCAGCGTTCGAACAGGGAGTGGAGGCGAGCAGTACTTC; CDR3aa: CSVRTGSGGEQYF
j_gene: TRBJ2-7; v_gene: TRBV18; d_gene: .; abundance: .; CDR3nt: TGTGCCAGCTCACCGGGGACTCAAGCCTACGAGCAGTACTTC; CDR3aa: CASSPGTQAYEQYF
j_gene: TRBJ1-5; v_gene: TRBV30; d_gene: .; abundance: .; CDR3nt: TGTGCCTGGAGTTCGTACCTAGGGGCTGGCAATCAGCCCCAGCATTTT; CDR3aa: CAWSSYLGAGNQPQHF
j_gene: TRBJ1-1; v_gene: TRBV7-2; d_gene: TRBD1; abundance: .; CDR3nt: TGTGCCAGCAGCACCTCCGGGACAGGGGGAGGGCCAGCTTTCTTT; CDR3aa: CASSTSGTGGGPAFF
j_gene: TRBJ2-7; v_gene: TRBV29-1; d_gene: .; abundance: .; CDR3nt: TGCAGCGTCGGACAGCTAAATTACGAGCAGTACTTC; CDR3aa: CSVGQLNYEQYF
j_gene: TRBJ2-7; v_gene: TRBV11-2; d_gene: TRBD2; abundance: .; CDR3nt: TGTGCCAGCAGCTCTGAGACTAGCCGCACCGAGCAGTACTTC; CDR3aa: CASSSETSRTEQYF
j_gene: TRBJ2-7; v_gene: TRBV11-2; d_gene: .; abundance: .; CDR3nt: TGTGCCAGCAGCTCACCCCGCGACTACGAGCAGTACTTC; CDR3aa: CASSSPRDYEQYF
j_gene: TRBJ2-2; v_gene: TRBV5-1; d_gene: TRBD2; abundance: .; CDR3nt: TGCGCCAGCAATTCGGTAGCGGGGACCCCCACCGGGGAGCTGTTTTTT; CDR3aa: CASNSVAGTPTGELFF
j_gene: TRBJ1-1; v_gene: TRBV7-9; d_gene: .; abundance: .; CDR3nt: TGTGCCAGCAGCTTGGGGGGGCTGAACACTGAAGCTTTCTTT; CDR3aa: CASSLGGLNTEAFF
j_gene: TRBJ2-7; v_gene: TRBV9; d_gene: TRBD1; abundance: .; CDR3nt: TGTGCCAGCAGCGTAGGCCGACAGGGGGTGTACGAGCAGTACTTC; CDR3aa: CASSVGRQGVYEQYF
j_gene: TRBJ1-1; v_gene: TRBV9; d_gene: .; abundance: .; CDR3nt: TGTGCCAGCAGCGGGAGGGGGAACACTGAAGCTTTCTTT; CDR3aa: CASSGRGNTEAFF
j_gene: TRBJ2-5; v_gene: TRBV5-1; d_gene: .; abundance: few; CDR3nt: TGCGCCAGCAAGGCTTACCAAGAGACCCAGTACTTC; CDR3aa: CASKAYQETQYF
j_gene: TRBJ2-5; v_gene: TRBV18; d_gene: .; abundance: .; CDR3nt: TGTGCCAGCTCACCGCTCGACCGACAAGAGACCCAGTACTTC; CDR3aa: CASSPLDRQETQYF
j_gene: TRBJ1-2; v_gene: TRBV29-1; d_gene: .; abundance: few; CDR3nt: TGCAGCGTAGGGGAAAACTATGGCTACACCTTC; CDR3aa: CSVGENYGYTF